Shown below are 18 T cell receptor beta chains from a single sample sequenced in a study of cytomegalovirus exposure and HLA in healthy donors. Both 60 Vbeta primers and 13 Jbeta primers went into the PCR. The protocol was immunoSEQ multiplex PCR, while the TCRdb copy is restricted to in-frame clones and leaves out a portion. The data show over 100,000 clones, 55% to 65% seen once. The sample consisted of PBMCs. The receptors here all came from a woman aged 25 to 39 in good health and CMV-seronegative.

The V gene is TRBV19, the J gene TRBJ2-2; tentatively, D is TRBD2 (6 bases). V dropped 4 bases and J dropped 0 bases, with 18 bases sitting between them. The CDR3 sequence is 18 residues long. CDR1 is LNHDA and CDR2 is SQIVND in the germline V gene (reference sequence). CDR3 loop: CASSTLLSGASNTGELFF. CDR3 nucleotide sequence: TGTGCCAGTAGTACGCTGCTTAGCGGCGCCTCGAACACCGGGGAGCTGTTTTTT. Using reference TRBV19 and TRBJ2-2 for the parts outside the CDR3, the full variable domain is DGGITQSPKYLFRKEGQNVTLSCEQNLNHDAMYWYRQDPGQGLRLIYYSQIVNDFQKGDIAEGYSVSREKKESFPLTVTSAQKNPTAFYLCASSTLLSGASNTGELFFGEGSRLTVL.

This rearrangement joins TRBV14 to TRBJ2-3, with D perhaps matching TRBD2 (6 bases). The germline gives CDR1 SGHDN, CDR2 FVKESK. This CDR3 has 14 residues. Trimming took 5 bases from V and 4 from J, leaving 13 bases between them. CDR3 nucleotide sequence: TGTGCCAGCAGCTGGACTAATGGGGCAGATACGCAGTATTTT. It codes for CASSWTNGADTQYF. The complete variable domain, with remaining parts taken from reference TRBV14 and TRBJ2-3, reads EAGVTQFPSHSVIEKGQTVTLRCDPISGHDNLYWYRRVMGKEIKFLLHFVKESKQDESGMPNNRFLAERTGGTYSTLKVQPAELEDSGVYFCASSWTNGADTQYFGPGTRLTVL.

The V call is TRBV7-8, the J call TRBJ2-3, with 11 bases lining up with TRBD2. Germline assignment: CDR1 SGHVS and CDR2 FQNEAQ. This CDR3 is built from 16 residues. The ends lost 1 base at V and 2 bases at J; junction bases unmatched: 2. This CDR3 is CASSLGLAGYTDTQYF. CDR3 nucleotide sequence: TGTGCCAGCAGCTTAGGACTAGCGGGATACACAGATACGCAGTATTTT.

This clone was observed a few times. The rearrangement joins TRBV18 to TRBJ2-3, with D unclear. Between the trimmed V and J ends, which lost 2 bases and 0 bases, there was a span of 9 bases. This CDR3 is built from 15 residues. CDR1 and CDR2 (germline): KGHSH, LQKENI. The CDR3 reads CASSPRSLSTDTQYF. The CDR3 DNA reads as TGTGCCAGCTCACCAAGGTCACTAAGCACAGATACGCAGTATTTT. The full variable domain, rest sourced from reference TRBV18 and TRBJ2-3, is NAGVMQNPRHLVRRRGQEARLRCSPMKGHSHVYWYRQLPEEGLKFMVYLQKENIIDESGMPKERFSAEFPKEGPSILRIQQVVRGDSAAYFCASSPRSLSTDTQYFGPGTRLTVL.

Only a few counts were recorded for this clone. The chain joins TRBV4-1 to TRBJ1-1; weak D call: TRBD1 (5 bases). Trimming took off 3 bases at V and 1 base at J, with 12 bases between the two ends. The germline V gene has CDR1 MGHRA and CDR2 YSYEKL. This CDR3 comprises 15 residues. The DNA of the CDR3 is TGCGCCAGCAGCCAGGTGGGACTTTCGAACACTGAAGCTTTCTTT. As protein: CASSQVGLSNTEAFF.

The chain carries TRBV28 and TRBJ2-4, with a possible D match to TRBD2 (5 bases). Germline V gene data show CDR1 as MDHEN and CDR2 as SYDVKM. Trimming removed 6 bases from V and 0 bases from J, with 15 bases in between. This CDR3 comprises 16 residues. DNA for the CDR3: TGTGCCAGCAGCCCCAAATTGGGAGTAGCCAAAAACATTCAGTACTTC. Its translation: CASSPKLGVAKNIQYF.

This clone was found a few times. CDR3 sequence (DNA): TGCGCCAGCAGCTTGATAGTCCCGAAAGAGACCCAGTACTTC. Its protein is CASSLIVPKETQYF. The rearrangement uses TRBV5-1 and TRBJ2-5, with D unresolved. Germline V gives CDR1 SGHRS, CDR2 YFSETQ. V was cut by 1 base and J by 3 bases, with 10 bases left in between. There are 14 residues in the CDR3.

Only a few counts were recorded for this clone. CDR3 region: CASSVVAGGRDTQYF. For the CDR3, the DNA is TGTGCCAGCAGCGTAGTTGCGGGAGGTAGAGATACGCAGTATTTT. The gene calls are TRBV9 and TRBJ2-3; TRBD2 agrees at 8 bases. CDR1 and CDR2 from the germline V gene are SGDLS and YYNGEE. The CDR3 consists of 15 residues. With V trimmed by 0 bases and J by 5 bases, 5 bases remained unmatched.

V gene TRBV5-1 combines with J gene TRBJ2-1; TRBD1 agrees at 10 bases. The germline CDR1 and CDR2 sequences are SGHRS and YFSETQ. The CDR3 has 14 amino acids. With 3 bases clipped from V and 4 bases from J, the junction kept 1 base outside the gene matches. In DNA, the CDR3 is TGCGCCAGCAGCTCGGGACAGGGGTACAATGAGCAGTTCTTC. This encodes CASSSGQGYNEQFF.

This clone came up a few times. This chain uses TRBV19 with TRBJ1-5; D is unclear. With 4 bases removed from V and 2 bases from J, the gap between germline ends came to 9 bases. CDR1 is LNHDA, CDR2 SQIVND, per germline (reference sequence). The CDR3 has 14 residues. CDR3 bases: TGTGCCAGTAGTAGTCCCTATGGCAATCAGCCCCAGCATTTT. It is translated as CASSSPYGNQPQHF.

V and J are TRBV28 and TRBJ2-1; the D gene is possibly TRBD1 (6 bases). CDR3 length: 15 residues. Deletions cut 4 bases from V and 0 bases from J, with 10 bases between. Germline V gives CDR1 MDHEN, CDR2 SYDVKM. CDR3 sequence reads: CASSSAGVSYNEQFF. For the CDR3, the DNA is TGTGCCAGCAGTTCAGCAGGGGTCTCCTACAATGAGCAGTTCTTC.

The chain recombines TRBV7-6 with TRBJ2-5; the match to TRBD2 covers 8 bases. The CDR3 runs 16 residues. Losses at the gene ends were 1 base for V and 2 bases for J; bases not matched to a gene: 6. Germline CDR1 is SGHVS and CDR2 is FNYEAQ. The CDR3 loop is CASSLGASGRQETQYF. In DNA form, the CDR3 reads TGTGCCAGCAGCTTAGGGGCTAGCGGGCGACAAGAGACCCAGTACTTC.

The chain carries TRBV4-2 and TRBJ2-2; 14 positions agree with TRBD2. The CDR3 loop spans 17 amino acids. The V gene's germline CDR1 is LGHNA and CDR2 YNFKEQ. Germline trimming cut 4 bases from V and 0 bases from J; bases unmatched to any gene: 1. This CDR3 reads CASSRTSGRTNTGELFF. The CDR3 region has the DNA TGTGCCAGCAGCCGGACTAGCGGGAGGACGAACACCGGGGAGCTGTTTTTT.

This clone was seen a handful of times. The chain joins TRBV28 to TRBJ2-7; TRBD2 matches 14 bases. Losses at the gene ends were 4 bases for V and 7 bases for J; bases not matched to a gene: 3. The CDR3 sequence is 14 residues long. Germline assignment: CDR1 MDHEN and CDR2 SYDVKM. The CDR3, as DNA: TGTGCCAGCAGTTGGACTAGCGGGAGGATTGAGCAGTACTTC. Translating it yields CASSWTSGRIEQYF.

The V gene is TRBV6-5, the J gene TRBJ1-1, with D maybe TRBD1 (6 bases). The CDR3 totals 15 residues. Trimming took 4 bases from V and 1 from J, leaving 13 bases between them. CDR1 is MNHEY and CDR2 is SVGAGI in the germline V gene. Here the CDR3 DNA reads TGTGCCAGCAGTTTCGGGACACCAGAGAACACTGAAGCTTTCTTT. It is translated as CASSFGTPENTEAFF.

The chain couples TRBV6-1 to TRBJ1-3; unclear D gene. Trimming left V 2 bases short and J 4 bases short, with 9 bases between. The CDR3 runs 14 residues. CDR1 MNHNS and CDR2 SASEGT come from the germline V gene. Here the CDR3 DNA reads TGTGCCAGCAGTGAAATTTACTCCGGAAACACCATATATTTT. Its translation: CASSEIYSGNTIYF.

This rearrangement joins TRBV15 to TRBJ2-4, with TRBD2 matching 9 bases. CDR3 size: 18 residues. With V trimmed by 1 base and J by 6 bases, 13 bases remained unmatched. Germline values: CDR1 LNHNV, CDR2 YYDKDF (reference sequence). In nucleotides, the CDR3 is TGTGCCACCAGCAGAGGTGGGCGGGAGGGCCGGATAGGAAACATTCAGTACTTC. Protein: CATSRGGREGRIGNIQYF.

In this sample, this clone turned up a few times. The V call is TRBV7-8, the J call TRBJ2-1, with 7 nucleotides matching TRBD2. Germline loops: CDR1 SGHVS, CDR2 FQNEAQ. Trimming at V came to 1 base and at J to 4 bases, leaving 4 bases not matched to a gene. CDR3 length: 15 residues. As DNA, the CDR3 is TGTGCCAGCAGCTTAGGCGGGAGTCGGTACAATGAGCAGTTCTTC. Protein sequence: CASSLGGSRYNEQFF.